The clone carrying this T cell receptor beta chain was recorded many times. TCRdb itself ran the 5' RACE reads through MiXCR, one entry per CDR3 protein. The top ten hold around 2.8% of the sample, which has nearly 40,000 distinct CDR3 sequences, 15% to 20% seen once. V lost 1 base to trimming and J lost 14 bases, with 18 bases between them. Germline CDR1 is SGHRS and CDR2 is YFSETQ. The CDR3 has 13 residues. This receptor was taken from a female donor with breast cancer. Sequences were obtained from naive CD4+ T cells sorted from a lymph node. Subset specified: naive CD4+ T cells, CD4+CD45RA+CD25-. V and J are TRBV5-1 and TRBJ1-2; D is unclear. Here the CDR3 DNA reads TGCGCCAGCAGCTTGCATGAGACGCTAAGCCCGACCTTC. This encodes CASSLHETLSPTF.